This passage covers 21 T cell receptor beta chains from one sample sequenced in a study of cytomegalovirus exposure and HLA in healthy donors (dated by TCRdb to 2016 to 2017). The method behind the library was the immunoSEQ multiplex PCR assay. For the multiplex PCR, a mixture combining 60 forward primers for TCR Vbeta segments and 13 reverse primers for TCR Jbeta segments was used. TCRdb carries this immuneACCESS record with in-frame sequences only. Its versions omit some clonotypes, under half of them owing to an unresolved V gene in the studies checked, with the rest unexplained. Counted in this sample were tens of thousands of clones; around 80% of them appeared once. The biggest ten clones account for 9% to 14% of the sample. The sequencing sample was made of PBMCs. The receptors derive from a male donor in good health and CMV-seropositive.

This clone was recorded once. V and J are TRBV6-1 and TRBJ2-2; perhaps TRBD2 as D (5 bases). The CDR3 runs 14 residues. V shed 7 bases and J shed 2 bases, with 11 bases lying between them. Germline V gene lookup returns CDR1 MNHNS and CDR2 SASEGT. CDR3: CASIITGNTGELFF. As DNA, the CDR3 is TGTGCCAGCATTATAACGGGAAACACCGGGGAGCTGTTTTTT.

The V gene is TRBV7-9, the J gene TRBJ1-5, with 7 bases identical to TRBD1. CDR3 length equals 15 residues. Germline V gene sequence: CDR1 SEHNR, CDR2 FQNEAQ (reference sequence). With 0 bases clipped from V and 2 bases from J, the junction kept 1 base outside the gene matches. In DNA form, the CDR3 reads TGTGCCAGCAGCTTAGCACAGGGGCGCAATCAGCCCCAGCATTTT. Translated: CASSLAQGRNQPQHF.

This clone was seen only once. This chain connects TRBV6-1 to TRBJ2-7; possibly TRBD1 for D (6 bases). CDR1 and CDR2 from the germline V gene are MNHNS and SASEGT. V shed 6 bases and J shed 6 bases, with 18 bases lying between them. This CDR3 has 14 amino acids. The CDR3 region has the DNA TGTGCCAGCAGAGACAGGCTAGGGCCAGGCGAGCAGTACTTC. Translated, it gives CASRDRLGPGEQYF.

The V call is TRBV5-3, the J call TRBJ1-5, with 9 nucleotides matching TRBD1. TRBV5-3 is an open reading frame whose function is uncertain. This CDR3 has 14 residues. The V gene end was trimmed by 5 bases and the J gene end by 6 bases; junction bases not matched to a gene: 6. This CDR3 reads CARRSGTGTQPQHF. Here the CDR3 DNA reads TGTGCCAGAAGGTCCGGGACAGGGACTCAGCCCCAGCATTTT.

The chain carries TRBV4-1 and TRBJ2-7; D may be TRBD2 (7 bases). Between the trimmed V and J ends, which lost 0 bases and 3 bases, there was a span of 12 bases. The germline CDR1 and CDR2 sequences are MGHRA and YSYEKL. This CDR3 is 15 amino acids long. The chain's CDR3 is CASSQERGANYEQYF. As DNA, the CDR3 is TGCGCCAGCAGCCAAGAACGGGGGGCTAACTACGAGCAGTACTTC.

The gene calls are TRBV7-2 and TRBJ2-3, with 14 bases identical to TRBD2. This CDR3 is built from 19 residues. Germline loops: CDR1 SGHTA, CDR2 FQGNSA. The ends lost 5 bases at V and 5 bases at J; junction bases unmatched: 15. CDR3 amino acids: CASSPEGSTSGRARDTQYF. CDR3 DNA: TGTGCCAGCAGCCCCGAAGGGTCGACTAGCGGGAGGGCCCGAGATACGCAGTATTTT.

In the case of this clone: The germline gene is not matched at one end of the junction; a read error may be the cause. The gene calls are TRBV7-9 and TRBJ1-6; no firm D call. CDR3 length: 15 residues. Germline V gene sequence: CDR1 SEHNR, CDR2 FQNEAQ (reference sequence). CDR3 in amino acids: CSSSTGVSYNSPLHF. CDR3 nucleotides: TGTTCCAGCAGCACTGGAGTCTCCTATAATTCACCCCTCCACTTT.

As DNA, the CDR3 is TGTGCCAGCAGCTCCCTAAGGACTAGCCAAGAGACCCAGTACTTC. Amino acid sequence: CASSSLRTSQETQYF. The J gene is TRBJ2-5, the V gene TRBV7-6; TRBD2 aligns across 7 bases. This CDR3 has 15 amino acids. The V gene's germline CDR1 is SGHVS and CDR2 FNYEAQ. V was clipped by 4 bases and J by 1 base; unmatched bases: 6.

CDR3 in amino acids: CAISINRATNEKLFF. The CDR3, as DNA: TGTGCCATCAGCATAAACCGAGCAACTAATGAAAAACTGTTTTTT. The J gene is TRBJ1-4, the V gene TRBV10-3; D remains ambiguous. This CDR3 has 15 residues. The germline CDR1 and CDR2 sequences are ENHRY and SYGVKD. With 6 bases removed from V and 0 bases from J, the gap between germline ends came to 11 bases.

The chain has TRBV5-8 and TRBJ2-5, with a possible D match to TRBD2 (7 bases). V was pared by 6 bases and J by 0 bases, with 15 bases between. Germline V gene lookup returns CDR1 SGHTS and CDR2 YDEGEE. The CDR3 loop spans 15 amino acids. CDR3 sequence (DNA): TGTGCCAGCACCCCCCGGGGGGCGTACCAAGAGACCCAGTACTTC. It codes for CASTPRGAYQETQYF.

The V gene is TRBV7-9, the J gene TRBJ2-7; 10 bases are shared with TRBD1. From germline, CDR1 is SEHNR and CDR2 FQNEAQ (reference sequence). The V gene end was trimmed by 3 bases and the J gene end by 0 bases; junction bases not matched to a gene: 8. This CDR3 has 17 amino acids. CDR3 DNA sequence: TGTGCCAGCAGCTTTGGGACAGGGGTTCTTCACTCCTACGAGCAGTACTTC. It is translated as CASSFGTGVLHSYEQYF.

The V gene is TRBV19, the J gene TRBJ2-7; 8 nucleotides line up with TRBD1. Per germline, CDR1 LNHDA and CDR2 SQIVND (reference sequence). V shed 6 bases and J 3 bases; nucleotides not matched to a gene: 7. This CDR3 contains 14 residues. The CDR3 here is CASSQGTGGYEQYF. In DNA, the CDR3 is TGTGCCAGTAGCCAAGGGACAGGTGGCTACGAGCAGTACTTC.

The chain joins TRBV4-1 to TRBJ2-7; perhaps TRBD1 as D (5 bases). This CDR3 comprises 15 residues. The V gene lost 0 bases and the J gene lost 2 bases, with 11 bases spanning the gap. Germline values: CDR1 MGHRA, CDR2 YSYEKL. The CDR3 DNA reads as TGCGCCAGCAGCCAAGAACACAGCAGGGCCTACGAGCAGTACTTC. It is translated as CASSQEHSRAYEQYF.

This clone appeared a few times. V usage is TRBV2 and J usage is TRBJ2-7; 8 bases fit TRBD1. The CDR3 totals 12 residues. The V gene end was trimmed by 11 bases and the J gene end by 12 bases; junction bases not matched to a gene: 15. The germline gives CDR1 SNHLY, CDR2 FYNNEI. The CDR3, as DNA: TGTGCCCGAGGACAGGGAAGACACAACACGTACTTC. As protein: CARGQGRHNTYF.

The CDR3 nucleotides are TGCAGCGTTTGGACAGAGGGCAATCAGCCCCAGCATTTT. Translating gives CSVWTEGNQPQHF. V gene TRBV29-1 combines with J gene TRBJ1-5, with D possibly TRBD1 on 6 matching bases. Germline V gene data show CDR1 as SQVTM and CDR2 as ANQGSEA. The CDR3 has 13 amino acids. V was pared by 5 bases and J by 2 bases, with 10 bases between.

The chain joins TRBV29-1 to TRBJ2-2, with no clear D. V lost 7 bases to trimming and J lost 8 bases, with 11 bases between them. Looked up from germline, CDR1 is SQVTM and CDR2 is ANQGSEA. The CDR3 runs to 11 residues. The CDR3 protein is CSARVSGELFF. The CDR3 DNA follows: TGCAGCGCCCGGGTTAGTGGGGAGCTGTTTTTT.

This clone was observed a few times. The chain recombines TRBV19 with TRBJ2-3, with D uncertain. V lost 5 bases and J 6 bases, leaving 6 bases between the germline ends. The CDR3 is made up of 11 amino acids. CDR1 is LNHDA, CDR2 SQIVND, per germline (reference sequence). As DNA, the CDR3 is TGTGCCAGTAGTCCCGGGGATACGCAGTATTTT. Its translation: CASSPGDTQYF.

The chain combines TRBV2 with TRBJ2-1; 11 nucleotides align to TRBD2. J lost 7 bases, V lost 5 bases, and 10 bases had no gene match. The CDR3 covers 16 residues. The germline V gene has CDR1 SNHLY and CDR2 FYNNEI. CDR3 coding DNA: TGTGCCAGCAGTTTCAAACTAGCGGGGGCCGGGAATGAGCAGTTCTTC. As protein: CASSFKLAGAGNEQFF.

This chain joins TRBV30 and TRBJ1-3, with 7 bases identical to TRBD1. This CDR3 has 14 residues. With V trimmed by 3 bases and J by 2 bases, 4 bases remained unmatched. Germline CDR1 and CDR2: GTSNPN and SVGIG (reference sequence). The CDR3 coding sequence is TGTGCCTGGAGCCGACAGGGCACTGGAAACACCATATATTTT. This translates into CAWSRQGTGNTIYF.

The chain joins TRBV11-2 to TRBJ2-2; D remains unclear. Trimming took off 5 bases at V and 2 bases at J, with 6 bases between the two ends. This CDR3 region has 13 residues. From germline, CDR1 is SGHAT and CDR2 FQNNGV. The CDR3 loop is CASSPTNTGELFF. DNA of the CDR3: TGTGCCAGCAGCCCCACTAACACCGGGGAGCTGTTTTTT.

V gene TRBV7-2 combines with J gene TRBJ1-3; perhaps TRBD1 as D (5 bases). V lost 5 bases, J lost 0 bases, and 5 bases lay in between. The CDR3 length is 13 residues. Looked up from germline, CDR1 is SGHTA and CDR2 is FQGNSA. The CDR3 DNA is TGTGCCAGCAGCCAGGGCTCTGGAAACACCATATATTTT. It yields the protein CASSQGSGNTIYF.